This T cell receptor (beta chain) was profiled in a study of memory CD4+ T cells and cytomegalovirus serostatus. In the case of this clone: Its antigen is not known.

Data came from immunoSEQ multiplex PCR; TCRdb stores just in-frame clones and leaves some out. In the table there are tens of thousands of clones, more than 70% of which are singletons. The CDR3 covers 13 residues. The V and J ends lost 8 bases and 0 bases respectively, with 10 bases between them. CDR1 and CDR2 from the germline V gene are SGHTA and FQGNSA. The sort gate was single viable CD3+CD4+CD8-CD45RO+ cells for memory CD4+ T cells. Serostatus was set by detecting CMV pp150, pp28, p38, p52 IgG. Total CD4+ T cells were enriched by CD4 positive selection. Study-wide findings and caveats: The CMV-associated TCR signature appears largely within the CD4+ memory repertoire.

The V and J genes are TRBV7-2 and TRBJ1-1, with unresolved D. The specimen was memory CD4+ T cells from blood. This sequence was found in an adult in good health and CMV-seronegative. The CDR3 nucleotides are TGTGCCAGCCTGGGTTACATGAACACTGAAGCTTTCTTT. It is translated as CASLGYMNTEAFF.